Presented here are 32 T cell receptor beta chains from one specimen sequenced in a study of cytomegalovirus exposure and HLA in healthy donors. TCRdb's copy holds only in-frame clones and misses some; the assay was immunoSEQ multiplex PCR. In the table there are 100,000 to 150,000 clones, roughly 93% of which are singletons. Sequenced sample: PBMCs. Receptor source: a young woman in good health and CMV-seronegative.

V and J are TRBV6-1 and TRBJ2-2; D might be TRBD2 (6 bases). V was pared by 6 bases and J by 7 bases, with 12 bases between. The CDR3 is made up of 13 amino acids. Germline CDR1 MNHNS, CDR2 SASEGT. This chain's CDR3 is CASSRDLGGELFF. The CDR3 coding sequence is TGTGCCAGCAGCCGGGACTTGGGCGGGGAGCTGTTTTTT.

This clone was found a few times. J is TRBJ1-2 and V is TRBV7-9, with 9 bases fitting TRBD1. CDR1 is SEHNR, CDR2 FQNEAQ, per germline (reference sequence). The CDR3 length is 16 residues. Germline trimming cut 2 bases from V and 4 bases from J; bases unmatched to any gene: 8. CDR3 sequence: CASSLPGTGRTYGYTF. In DNA form, the CDR3 reads TGTGCCAGCAGCTTACCTGGGACAGGGAGGACCTATGGCTACACCTTC.

The CDR3 DNA is TGTGCCAGCAGCCCTCTAGCGGGAGGGCCTGGAGAGCAGTTCTTC. It specifies CASSPLAGGPGEQFF. The genes are TRBV5-4 and TRBJ2-1, with 12 bases fitting TRBD2. Looked up from germline, CDR1 is SGHNT and CDR2 is YYREEE (reference sequence). Trimming removed 4 bases from V and 10 bases from J; junction bases left unmatched: 9. This CDR3 region has 15 residues.

V is TRBV27 and J is TRBJ2-1; D unclear. This CDR3 region has 11 residues. V lost 5 bases to trimming and J lost 10 bases, with 9 bases between them. Germline assignment: CDR1 MNHEY and CDR2 SMNVEV (reference sequence). The CDR3, as DNA: TGTGCCAGCAGTAACTCCGGGGAGCAGTTCTTC. Protein: CASSNSGEQFF.

The chain links TRBV29-1 to TRBJ2-5, with a possible D match to TRBD1 (5 bases). Trimming removed 5 bases from V and 2 bases from J, with 9 bases in between. The germline V gene encodes CDR1 SQVTM and CDR2 ANQGSEA. The CDR3 contains 12 residues. In nucleotides, the CDR3 is TGCAGCGTTAGACAGAGTCAAGAGACCCAGTACTTC. It specifies CSVRQSQETQYF.

This chain connects TRBV5-1 to TRBJ2-5; 8 nucleotides agree with TRBD2. Germline CDR1 SGHRS, CDR2 YFSETQ. The junction had 10 bases not matched to a gene; V was cut back by 3 bases and J by 3 bases. There are 16 residues in the CDR3. The CDR3 DNA follows: TGCGCCAGCAGCTCCCGCACCGGGACTAGGGAAGAGACCCAGTACTTC. Its translation is CASSSRTGTREETQYF.

In DNA, the CDR3 is TGTGCCAGCAGCCCCTCAGAATACTCTGGGGCCAACGTCCTGACTTTC. Translating it yields CASSPSEYSGANVLTF. This chain joins TRBV28 and TRBJ2-6; D is undetermined. The CDR3 length is 16 residues. CDR1 is MDHEN and CDR2 is SYDVKM in the germline V gene. V shed 6 bases and J shed 0 bases, with 12 bases lying between them.

CDR3 region: CASSWGEEDTQYF. The CDR3 region has the DNA TGTGCCAGCAGCTGGGGGGAGGAAGATACGCAGTATTTT. This rearrangement joins TRBV11-2 to TRBJ2-3; possible D gene TRBD2, 6 bases. The V gene's germline CDR1 is SGHAT and CDR2 FQNNGV. This CDR3 spans 13 amino acids. V was pared by 4 bases and J by 5 bases, with 10 bases between.

V gene TRBV4-1 combines with J gene TRBJ1-6; D perhaps matches TRBD1 (6 bases). The CDR3 totals 16 residues. V was cut by 4 bases and J by 10 bases, with 20 bases left in between. Germline-derived CDR1 and CDR2 are MGHRA and YSYEKL. CDR3 protein: CASSPIVAGGNSPLHF. Written as DNA, the CDR3 is TGCGCCAGCAGCCCCATCGTCGCGGGGGGCAACTCACCCCTCCACTTT.

Note on this clone: The sample carries other DNA sequences with the same CDR3. The chain is built from TRBV19 and TRBJ1-1; D call uncertain. The length of the CDR3 is 13 residues. CDR1 LNHDA and CDR2 SQIVND come from the germline V gene (reference sequence). The V end was cut by 2 bases, the J end by 0 bases, with 4 bases between. CDR3 DNA: TGTGCCAGTAGTATATCGTTGAACACTGAAGCTTTCTTT. It yields the protein CASSISLNTEAFF.

In its sample, this clone was seen a few times. This rearrangement joins TRBV27 to TRBJ2-5; TRBD2 matches 8 bases. The CDR3 totals 13 residues. Germline loops: CDR1 MNHEY, CDR2 SMNVEV (reference sequence). V was clipped by 5 bases and J by 5 bases; unmatched bases: 4. CDR3 nucleotide sequence: TGTGCCAGCAGTGGGACTAGTGGCGAGACCCAGTACTTC. Translation gives CASSGTSGETQYF.

This clone was seen a handful of times. The rearrangement uses TRBV6-5 and TRBJ1-2; D is unclear. Germline V gene data show CDR1 as MNHEY and CDR2 as SVGAGI. The CDR3 is 14 amino acids. V shed 0 bases and J shed 7 bases, with 12 bases lying between them. CDR3 residues: CASSYSMGGGGYTF. As DNA, the CDR3 is TGTGCCAGCAGTTACTCGATGGGAGGAGGTGGCTACACCTTC.

A remark on this clone: One end of the junction is discordant with germline, which a read error may explain. This chain joins TRBV7-3 and TRBJ2-1; 10 positions match TRBD2. The CDR3 spans 15 residues. In germline, CDR1 is SGHTA, CDR2 FQGTGA. CDR3 protein: CASTLAGGPGNEQFF. CDR3 in DNA: TGTGCCAGCACCTTAGCGGGAGGACCGGGTAATGAGCAGTTCTTC.

This chain joins TRBV5-1 and TRBJ2-1; TRBD2 aligns across 11 bases. The V and J ends lost 5 bases and 3 bases, in that order; junction bases with no gene match: 16. Germline CDR1 is SGHRS and CDR2 is YFSETQ. This CDR3 spans 19 amino acids. The CDR3 region has the DNA TGCGCCAGCAGGACCCCTGATGGAGCTAGCGGGAGGAACTACAATGAGCAGTTCTTC. Its translation is CASRTPDGASGRNYNEQFF.

The V call is TRBV7-8, the J call TRBJ2-7, with 10 bases that match TRBD1. The CDR3 spans 15 residues. Germline values: CDR1 SGHVS, CDR2 FQNEAQ. V gave up 1 base and J gave up 1 base; unmatched junction bases: 1. CDR3 bases: TGTGCCAGCAGCTTAGGGGACAGGGGTTCCTACGAGCAGTACTTC. Residues: CASSLGDRGSYEQYF. The full variable domain, completed using reference TRBV7-8 and TRBJ2-7, is GAGVSQSPRYKVAKRGQDVALRCDPISGHVSLFWYQQALGQGPEFLTYFQNEAQLDKSGLPSDRFFAERPEGSVSTLKIQRTQQEDSAVYLCASSLGDRGSYEQYFGPGTRLTVT.

The chain carries TRBV6-1 and TRBJ2-7; 8 bases agree with TRBD1. With 4 bases clipped from V and 7 bases from J, the junction kept 12 bases outside the gene matches. The CDR3 totals 15 residues. Per germline, CDR1 MNHNS and CDR2 SASEGT. The CDR3 DNA follows: TGTGCCAGCAGTGTAAGGGCGGGGCAGGGGGCTGAGCAGTACTTC. Amino acids: CASSVRAGQGAEQYF.

The chain uses TRBV6-5 and TRBJ1-1; TRBD1 is a possible D gene (5 bases). The germline V and J ends were trimmed by 3 bases and 0 bases, with 14 bases remaining between them. Looked up from germline, CDR1 is MNHEY and CDR2 is SVGAGI. The CDR3 spans 16 residues. In DNA, the CDR3 is TGTGCCAGCAGTTATAATCTTGGACACCTGAACACTGAAGCTTTCTTT. As protein: CASSYNLGHLNTEAFF.

The chain joins TRBV27 to TRBJ1-5; 9 positions match TRBD1. Germline V gene lookup returns CDR1 MNHEY and CDR2 SMNVEV (reference sequence). J was trimmed by 7 bases and V by 6 bases; bases with no gene match: 7. The CDR3 length is 14 residues. CDR3 sequence reads: CASSPRTGVQPQHF. For the CDR3, the DNA is TGTGCCAGCAGCCCTAGGACAGGGGTCCAGCCCCAGCATTTT.

Concerning this clone: A read error may account for a junction end that differs from germline. This chain links TRBV29-1 with TRBJ1-2; no clear D. The CDR3 length is 10 residues. The germline V gene encodes CDR1 SQVTM and CDR2 ANQGSEA. CDR3: CSVEGHPIPF. In DNA form, the CDR3 reads TGCAGCGTTGAAGGGCATCCCATACCCTTC.

The gene calls are TRBV19 and TRBJ1-1; 9 nucleotides agree with TRBD1. V lost 10 bases to trimming and J lost 2 bases; unmatched junction nucleotides: 14. The germline gives CDR1 LNHDA, CDR2 SQIVND (reference sequence). The CDR3 extends over 16 amino acids. The CDR3 DNA is TGTGCCACCTCTTTGAGGACAGGGGAATTAAACACTGAAGCTTTCTTT. Translated, it gives CATSLRTGELNTEAFF.

This sequence joins TRBV5-1 and TRBJ1-5, with 7 bases fitting TRBD1. CDR1 is SGHRS and CDR2 is YFSETQ in the germline V gene. J gave up 3 bases and V 3 bases, and 6 bases lay outside the gene matches. The CDR3 runs to 15 residues. The CDR3 here is CASSSTGTDNQPQHF. In DNA form, the CDR3 reads TGCGCCAGCAGCTCCACCGGGACAGACAATCAGCCCCAGCATTTT.

The rearrangement uses TRBV10-3 and TRBJ2-3; 9 nucleotides line up with TRBD1. CDR1 ENHRY and CDR2 SYGVKD come from the germline V gene. The CDR3 runs 15 residues. The J segment lost 0 bases and the V segment lost 7 bases, leaving 5 bases of the junction unmatched. The CDR3 loop reads CAITDRGGSTDTQYF. The CDR3, as DNA: TGTGCCATCACGGACAGGGGAGGGAGCACAGATACGCAGTATTTT.

The chain joins TRBV10-3 to TRBJ1-2, with 7 bases fitting TRBD1. J gave up 4 bases and V 4 bases, and 0 bases lay outside the gene matches. The length of the CDR3 is 12 residues. Germline V gene data show CDR1 as ENHRY and CDR2 as SYGVKD. The CDR3 is CAISGDSYGYTF. CDR3 DNA sequence: TGTGCCATCAGTGGGGACAGCTATGGCTACACCTTC.

The chain carries TRBV11-2 and TRBJ2-1; 7 bases match TRBD2. The CDR3 sequence is 16 residues long. V trimming: 2 bases; J trimming: 10 bases; junction bases outside the gene matches: 14. CDR1 and CDR2 (germline): SGHAT, FQNNGV. CDR3 DNA sequence: TGTGCCAGCAGCTTAACTCTAGCGGCCCCACCGGAAGAGCAGTTCTTC. It specifies CASSLTLAAPPEEQFF.

The CDR3 DNA is TGTGCCAGCAGCCAAGGCTCGGGCACAGATACGCAGTATTTT. The encoded protein is CASSQGSGTDTQYF. V and J are TRBV14 and TRBJ2-3; D uncertain. The germline V gene has CDR1 SGHDN and CDR2 FVKESK. The CDR3 consists of 14 residues. V was shortened by 1 base and J by 1 base, with 6 bases between the two germline ends.

V is TRBV19 and J is TRBJ2-1; possible D gene TRBD1, 7 bases. V was clipped by 7 bases and J by 4 bases, with 17 bases between them. CDR1 is LNHDA and CDR2 is SQIVND in the germline V gene (reference sequence). The CDR3 sequence is 15 residues long. This CDR3 is CASTSRGTAYNEQFF. CDR3 DNA: TGTGCCAGTACCTCCCGGGGGACAGCTTACAATGAGCAGTTCTTC.

This sequence joins TRBV9 and TRBJ2-3; 7 bases are a match to TRBD2. V lost 4 bases and J lost 1; bases outside the gene matches: 9. Germline CDR1 reads SGDLS; CDR2 reads YYNGEE. There are 16 residues in the CDR3. CDR3 sequence: CASSSEGGSGTDTQYF. The CDR3 DNA is TGTGCCAGCAGCTCAGAGGGCGGGAGCGGCACAGATACGCAGTATTTT.

J is TRBJ2-7 and V is TRBV30; D is possibly TRBD1 (6 bases). The V gene's germline CDR1 is GTSNPN and CDR2 SVGIG (reference sequence). V lost 8 bases and J 2 bases, leaving 19 bases between the germline ends. The CDR3 is made up of 14 amino acids. The CDR3 DNA sequence: TGTGCCGGGGTCAGGGTAGGGACAACCTACGAGCAGTACTTC. The encoded protein is CAGVRVGTTYEQYF.

In its sample, this clone was seen a few times. The chain couples TRBV2 to TRBJ2-4; 12 bases map to TRBD2. The junction had 4 bases not matched to a gene; V was cut back by 6 bases and J by 4 bases. The germline V gene has CDR1 SNHLY and CDR2 FYNNEI. The CDR3 consists of 15 residues. The CDR3 loop reads CASRETSGSKNIQYF. As DNA, the CDR3 is TGTGCCAGCAGGGAGACTAGCGGGAGTAAAAACATTCAGTACTTC.

This rearrangement joins TRBV6-6 to TRBJ1-2, with TRBD1 identical over 7 bases. Trimming cost V 7 bases and J 6 bases; bases outside gene matches: 17. Germline CDR1 and CDR2: MNHNY and SVGAGI (reference sequence). The CDR3 is made up of 16 amino acids. CDR3 residues: CASIVGPDRVDHGYTF. The CDR3 nucleotides read TGTGCCAGCATCGTAGGGCCCGACAGGGTCGACCATGGCTACACCTTC.

This chain joins TRBV27 and TRBJ2-3; D possibly corresponds to TRBD2 (6 bases). The CDR3 has 13 residues. Looked up from germline, CDR1 is MNHEY and CDR2 is SMNVEV (reference sequence). Trimming removed 2 bases at V and 3 bases at J, with 6 bases between. The CDR3: CASSLGGTDTQYF. DNA for the CDR3: TGTGCCAGCAGTTTAGGAGGGACAGATACGCAGTATTTT.

The rearrangement joins TRBV29-1 to TRBJ1-1; no firm D call. The germline gives CDR1 SQVTM, CDR2 ANQGSEA. The V and J ends lost 7 bases and 7 bases respectively, with 16 bases between them. This CDR3 comprises 12 residues. CDR3 DNA sequence: TGCAGCGCCAGGCGACATGATGGTGAAGCTTTCTTT. It specifies CSARRHDGEAFF. Variable domain in full (rest from reference TRBV29-1 and TRBJ1-1): SAVISQKPSRDICQRGTSLTIQCQVDSQVTMMFWYRQQPGQSLTLIATANQGSEATYESGFVIDKFPISRPNLTFSTLTVSNMSPEDSSIYLCSARRHDGEAFFGQGTRLTVV.